The 19 T cell receptor beta chains reported below all come from one sample, sequenced in a study of blood T cells in healthy people across ages. Sample-barcoded 5' priming and a J-beta primer mix drove a second PCR of roughly 6 to 12 cycles. One entry per CDR3 protein results from TCRdb running MiXCR on the 5' RACE reads. The sample lists about 620,000 distinct CDR3 sequences, about 50% seen once, with about 14% in the top ten. Sequencing used blood. The receptor source for this set is a woman older than 75 in good health.

This clonotype appeared a single time. The chain has TRBV15 and TRBJ2-3; D gene uncertain. Germline CDR1 is LNHNV and CDR2 is YYDKDF (reference sequence). The CDR3 spans 14 residues. Trimming pared 0 bases from V and 6 bases from J, leaving 10 bases between. Here the CDR3 reads CATSRDRAPDTQYF. CDR3 bases: TGTGCCACCAGCAGAGATCGGGCCCCCGATACGCAGTATTTT.

The V gene is TRBV7-9, the J gene TRBJ2-3; D is perhaps TRBD2 (6 bases). This CDR3 has 15 amino acids. CDR1 and CDR2 from the germline V gene are SEHNR and FQNEAQ (reference sequence). Trimming cost V 1 base and J 7 bases, with 15 bases left between them. The CDR3 is CASSLGRLANHTQYF. The CDR3 DNA follows: TGTGCCAGCAGCTTAGGTCGTCTAGCGAACCATACGCAGTATTTT. The entire variable domain, with the rest obtained from reference TRBV7-9 and TRBJ2-3, is as follows: DTGVSQNPRHKITKRGQNVTFRCDPISEHNRLYWYRQTLGQGPEFLTYFQNEAQLEKSRLLSDRFSAERPKGSFSTLEIQRTEQGDSAMYLCASSLGRLANHTQYFGPGTRLTVL.

A remark on this clonotype: Just one base apart from a much larger clone, this may be a read error. The V gene is TRBV5-1, the J gene TRBJ2-1; D is unclear. The length of the CDR3 is 15 residues. Per germline, CDR1 SGHRS and CDR2 YFSETQ. The ends were cut back, 0 bases at V and 3 bases at J, with 10 bases in the middle. Written as DNA, the CDR3 is TGCGCCAGCAGCTTGGTCCTAGGTCTCTACAATGAGCAGTTCTTC. Its translation: CASSLVLGLYNEQFF.

In its sample, this clonotype was seen a few times. The rearrangement links TRBV5-1 to TRBJ1-4; tentative D call: TRBD1 (6 bases). The germline CDR1 and CDR2 sequences are SGHRS and YFSETQ. Trimming left V 4 bases short and J 6 bases short, with 10 bases between. This CDR3 is built from 13 residues. The CDR3 here is CASSQTGYEKLFF. The CDR3, as DNA: TGCGCCAGCAGCCAGACAGGATATGAAAAACTGTTTTTT.

This clonotype occurred once. This chain uses TRBV20-1 with TRBJ2-1; 11 bases match TRBD2. Germline trimming cut 0 bases from V and 10 bases from J; bases unmatched to any gene: 14. Germline V gene data show CDR1 as DFQATT and CDR2 as SNEGSKA (reference sequence). The CDR3 loop spans 17 amino acids. The chain's CDR3 is CSARDISGGGISEEQFF. DNA of the CDR3: TGCAGTGCTAGAGATATTAGCGGGGGGGGGATTTCGGAAGAGCAGTTCTTC.

This rearrangement joins TRBV5-1 to TRBJ2-7; TRBD1 is a possible D gene (5 bases). The CDR3 spans 14 residues. CDR1 SGHRS and CDR2 YFSETQ come from the germline V gene. V shed 4 bases and J shed 2 bases, with 13 bases lying between them. CDR3 protein: CASSRQRLTYEQYF. In nucleotides, the CDR3 is TGCGCCAGCAGCCGACAGCGTCTGACCTACGAGCAGTACTTC.

This sequence joins TRBV20-1 and TRBJ2-3; D not resolved. Deletions cut 3 bases from V and 9 bases from J, with 13 bases between. The CDR3 is made up of 12 amino acids. Looked up from germline, CDR1 is DFQATT and CDR2 is SNEGSKA (reference sequence). The chain's CDR3 is CSARLGPGTQYF. DNA for the CDR3: TGCAGTGCTAGGCTCGGCCCCGGGACGCAGTATTTT.

This clonotype was observed at least ten times. The rearrangement uses TRBV7-9 and TRBJ2-7, with D tentatively TRBD1 (6 bases). V dropped 4 bases and J dropped 0 bases, with 16 bases sitting between them. The CDR3 extends over 16 amino acids. Per the germline V gene, CDR1 is SEHNR and CDR2 is FQNEAQ (reference sequence). The CDR3: CASSSKTRDNSYEQYF. CDR3 nucleotide sequence: TGTGCCAGCAGCTCGAAAACCCGGGACAACTCCTACGAGCAGTACTTC. Full variable domain (remainder filled in from reference TRBV7-9 and TRBJ2-7): DTGVSQNPRHKITKRGQNVTFRCDPISEHNRLYWYRQTLGQGPEFLTYFQNEAQLEKSRLLSDRFSAERPKGSFSTLEIQRTEQGDSAMYLCASSSKTRDNSYEQYFGPGTRLTVT.

This clonotype was detected a few times. The rearrangement joins TRBV5-5 to TRBJ1-5; D possibly corresponds to TRBD1 (5 bases). V was shortened by 3 bases and J by 0 bases, with 19 bases between the two germline ends. This CDR3 is 18 amino acids long. Per the germline V gene, CDR1 is SGHKS and CDR2 is YYEKEE (reference sequence). The CDR3 DNA follows: TGTGCCAGCAGCTCCGGGTTCCTCTGGGGGGATAGCAATCAGCCCCAGCATTTT. It is translated as CASSSGFLWGDSNQPQHF.

The J gene is TRBJ1-4, the V gene TRBV7-9, with D possibly matching TRBD1 (6 bases). Per germline, CDR1 SEHNR and CDR2 FQNEAQ (reference sequence). The CDR3 length is 17 residues. The V end was cut by 0 bases, the J end by 0 bases, with 11 bases between. In nucleotides, the CDR3 is TGTGCCAGCAGCTTAGCCAGGGGAGCTTCAACTAATGAAAAACTGTTTTTT. Translating it yields CASSLARGASTNEKLFF.

On this clonotype itself: This may be a read error, as it is one base from a much larger clone. The chain uses TRBV25-1 and TRBJ1-2; D is possibly TRBD1 (6 bases). V was cut by 5 bases and J by 1 base, with 8 bases left in between. CDR1 MGHDK and CDR2 SYGVNS come from the germline V gene. There are 13 residues in the CDR3. The CDR3 coding sequence is TGTGCCAGCAGTAGGACAGATAACTATGGCTACACCTTC. This encodes CASSRTDNYGYTF.

To note about this clonotype: Since a much larger clone is just one base distant, this may be a read error. The rearrangement links TRBV28 to TRBJ2-5; 7 bases are a match to TRBD1. V lost 8 bases, J lost 11 bases, and 14 bases stayed unmatched. The CDR3 has 13 residues. Germline V gene lookup returns CDR1 MDHEN and CDR2 SYDVKM. In nucleotides, the CDR3 is TGTGCCAGCCGGGACAGCCTCTACAATGAGCAGTACTTC. Protein product: CASRDSLYNEQYF.

This clonotype was found a few times. V usage is TRBV9 and J usage is TRBJ2-3; 7 nucleotides align to TRBD1. V lost 0 bases to trimming and J lost 3 bases; unmatched junction nucleotides: 4. CDR1 and CDR2 (germline): SGDLS, YYNGEE. This CDR3 is 15 amino acids long. The CDR3 DNA follows: TGTGCCAGCAGCGTAGGACAGGGTGGTACAGATACGCAGTATTTT. It translates to CASSVGQGGTDTQYF.

This chain uses TRBV28 with TRBJ2-7, with unresolved D. The V end lost 6 bases, the J end lost 5 bases, and 14 bases lay between the germline ends. CDR3 length: 13 residues. The germline gives CDR1 MDHEN, CDR2 SYDVKM. CDR3 nucleotide sequence: TGTGCCAGCAGCCTCCCAAGGAACCACGAGCAGTACTTC. Its translation: CASSLPRNHEQYF.

This clonotype was seen a few times. The chain employs TRBV9 and TRBJ2-7; 8 bases agree with TRBD1. This CDR3 spans 15 amino acids. Unmatched junction bases numbered 6, after V lost 4 bases and J lost 0 bases. Germline V gives CDR1 SGDLS, CDR2 YYNGEE. CDR3 protein: CASSRTGGSSYEQYF. The CDR3 DNA is TGTGCCAGCAGCCGCACAGGGGGTAGCTCCTACGAGCAGTACTTC.

This rearrangement joins TRBV6-5 to TRBJ2-5; tentative D call: TRBD1 (6 bases). V gave up 7 bases and J gave up 2 bases, with 11 bases separating them. The CDR3 extends over 13 amino acids. Germline loops: CDR1 MNHEY, CDR2 SVGAGI. Here the CDR3 reads CASTLGTQETQYF. The CDR3 DNA reads as TGTGCCAGCACCTTAGGGACACAAGAGACCCAGTACTTC.

A note on this clonotype: A read error may be the cause here, since a much bigger clone is one base away. The chain couples TRBV12-3 or TRBV12-4 to TRBJ2-7; a possible D gene is TRBD1 (6 bases). V was trimmed by 6 bases and J by 3 bases, leaving 15 bases between them. This CDR3 is 14 amino acids long. CDR3 coding DNA: TGTGCCAGCAGCTCCGACAGGAGCGTCTACGAGCAGTACTTC. It encodes CASSSDRSVYEQYF.

The CDR3 loop is CASSEENTNTGELFF. The CDR3 nucleotides are TGTGCCAGCAGTGAGGAGAATACGAACACCGGGGAGCTGTTTTTT. V and J are TRBV2 and TRBJ2-2, with D hard to call. CDR1 SNHLY and CDR2 FYNNEI come from the germline V gene. CDR3 size: 15 residues. Trimming stripped 3 bases from V and 0 bases from J, with 8 bases between.

In this sample, this clonotype turned up many times. This chain links TRBV27 with TRBJ2-1; D perhaps matches TRBD1 (7 bases). The CDR3 is made up of 18 amino acids. Trimming shortened V by 6 bases and J by 4 bases, and 25 bases separated the two germline ends. Germline V gene lookup returns CDR1 MNHEY and CDR2 SMNVEV (reference sequence). CDR3 amino acids: CASRPRTGALGLYNEQFF. The CDR3 DNA is TGTGCCAGCAGACCTCGAACAGGGGCCCTGGGACTTTACAATGAGCAGTTCTTC.